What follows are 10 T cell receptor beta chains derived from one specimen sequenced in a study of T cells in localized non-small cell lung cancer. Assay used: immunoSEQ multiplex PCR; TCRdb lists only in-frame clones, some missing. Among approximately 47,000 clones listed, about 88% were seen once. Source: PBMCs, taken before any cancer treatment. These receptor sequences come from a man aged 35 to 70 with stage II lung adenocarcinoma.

The CDR3: CASQRGPREETQYF. As DNA, the CDR3 is TGCGCCAGCCAACGGGGTCCTAGGGAGGAGACCCAGTACTTC. This chain links TRBV5-1 with TRBJ2-5, with D perhaps TRBD2 (5 bases). In germline, CDR1 is SGHRS, CDR2 YFSETQ. V was pared by 7 bases and J by 5 bases, with 18 bases between. The CDR3 runs 14 residues.

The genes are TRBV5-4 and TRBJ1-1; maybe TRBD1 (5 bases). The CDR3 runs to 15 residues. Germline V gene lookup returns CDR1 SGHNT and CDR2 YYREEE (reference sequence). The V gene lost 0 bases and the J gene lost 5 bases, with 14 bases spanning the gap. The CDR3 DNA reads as TGTGCCAGCAGCTTGGCTGGGGGAAGACGGACTGAAGCTTTCTTT. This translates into CASSLAGGRRTEAFF. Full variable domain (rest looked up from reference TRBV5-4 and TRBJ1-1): ETGVTQSPTHLIKTRGQQVTLRCSSQSGHNTVSWYQQALGQGPQFIFQYYREEENGRGNFPPRFSGLQFPNYSSELNVNALELDDSALYLCASSLAGGRRTEAFFGQGTRLTVV.

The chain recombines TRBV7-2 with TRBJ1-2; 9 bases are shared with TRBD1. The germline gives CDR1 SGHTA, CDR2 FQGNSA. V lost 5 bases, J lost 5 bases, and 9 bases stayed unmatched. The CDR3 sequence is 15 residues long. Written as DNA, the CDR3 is TGTGCCAGCAGCCGCTCGGACAGGGGATTTTATGGCTACACCTTC. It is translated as CASSRSDRGFYGYTF.

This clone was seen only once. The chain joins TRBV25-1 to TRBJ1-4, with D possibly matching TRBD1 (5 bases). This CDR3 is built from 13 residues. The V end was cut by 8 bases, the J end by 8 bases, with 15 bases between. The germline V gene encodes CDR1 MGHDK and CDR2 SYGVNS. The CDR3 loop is CASSGQQREKLFF. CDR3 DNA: TGTGCCAGCTCGGGGCAGCAGAGGGAAAAACTGTTTTTT.

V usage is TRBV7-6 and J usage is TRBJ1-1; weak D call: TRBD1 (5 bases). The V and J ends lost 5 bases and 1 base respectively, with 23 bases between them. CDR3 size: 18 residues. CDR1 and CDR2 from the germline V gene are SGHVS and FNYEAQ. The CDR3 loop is CASSPSWGEYLGNTEAFF. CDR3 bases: TGTGCCAGCAGCCCTAGCTGGGGGGAATACCTCGGGAACACTGAAGCTTTCTTT.

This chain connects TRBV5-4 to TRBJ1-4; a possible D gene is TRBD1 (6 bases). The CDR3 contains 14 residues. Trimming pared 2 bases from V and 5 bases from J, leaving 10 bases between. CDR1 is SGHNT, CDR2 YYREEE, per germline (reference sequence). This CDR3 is CASSLKGGNEKLFF. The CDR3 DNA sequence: TGTGCCAGCAGCTTAAAAGGGGGAAATGAAAAACTGTTTTTT.

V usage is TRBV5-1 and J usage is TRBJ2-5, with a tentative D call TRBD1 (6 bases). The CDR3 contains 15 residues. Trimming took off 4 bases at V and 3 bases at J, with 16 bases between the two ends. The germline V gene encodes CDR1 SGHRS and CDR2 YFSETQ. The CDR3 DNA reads TGCGCCAGCAGCCGAGGGCCCGAGGGGGAAGAGACCCAGTACTTC. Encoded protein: CASSRGPEGEETQYF.

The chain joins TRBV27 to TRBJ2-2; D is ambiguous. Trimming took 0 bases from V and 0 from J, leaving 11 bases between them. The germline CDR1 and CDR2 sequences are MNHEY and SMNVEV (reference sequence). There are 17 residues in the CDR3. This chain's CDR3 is CASSLSLTPANTGELFF. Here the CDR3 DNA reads TGTGCCAGCAGTTTATCGCTGACTCCTGCGAACACCGGGGAGCTGTTTTTT.

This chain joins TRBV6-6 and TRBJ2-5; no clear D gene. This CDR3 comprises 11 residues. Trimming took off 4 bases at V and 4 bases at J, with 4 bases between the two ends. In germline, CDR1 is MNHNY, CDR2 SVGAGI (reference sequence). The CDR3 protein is CASSSIETQYF. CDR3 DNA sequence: TGTGCCAGCAGTTCTATAGAGACCCAGTACTTC.

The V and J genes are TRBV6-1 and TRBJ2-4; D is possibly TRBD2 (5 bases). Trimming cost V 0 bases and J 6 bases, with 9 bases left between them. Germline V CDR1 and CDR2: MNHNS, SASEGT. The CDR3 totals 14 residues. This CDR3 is CASSEALSGNIQYF. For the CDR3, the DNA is TGTGCCAGCAGTGAAGCGCTCAGCGGAAACATTCAGTACTTC.